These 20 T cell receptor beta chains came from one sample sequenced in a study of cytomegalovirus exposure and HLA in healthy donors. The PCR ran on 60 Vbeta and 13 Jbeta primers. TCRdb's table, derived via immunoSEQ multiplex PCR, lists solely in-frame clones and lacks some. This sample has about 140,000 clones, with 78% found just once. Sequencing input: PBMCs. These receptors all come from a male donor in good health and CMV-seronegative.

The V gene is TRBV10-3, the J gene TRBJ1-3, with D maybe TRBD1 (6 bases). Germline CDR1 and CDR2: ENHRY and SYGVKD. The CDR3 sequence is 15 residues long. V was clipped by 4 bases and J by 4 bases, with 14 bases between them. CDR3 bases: TGTGCCATCAGTGTGGGGGGGCCTCACGGAAACACCATATATTTT. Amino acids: CAISVGGPHGNTIYF.

CDR3 region: CASSLPSDDYEQYF. The CDR3 nucleotides are TGTGCCAGCAGCTTGCCTAGCGATGACTACGAGCAGTACTTC. The chain recombines TRBV7-8 with TRBJ2-7; D is possibly TRBD2 (6 bases). Trimming cost V 3 bases and J 3 bases, with 12 bases left between them. Germline-derived CDR1 and CDR2 are SGHVS and FQNEAQ. This CDR3 is built from 14 residues. Full variable domain (rest looked up from reference TRBV7-8 and TRBJ2-7): GAGVSQSPRYKVAKRGQDVALRCDPISGHVSLFWYQQALGQGPEFLTYFQNEAQLDKSGLPSDRFFAERPEGSVSTLKIQRTQQEDSAVYLCASSLPSDDYEQYFGPGTRLTVT.

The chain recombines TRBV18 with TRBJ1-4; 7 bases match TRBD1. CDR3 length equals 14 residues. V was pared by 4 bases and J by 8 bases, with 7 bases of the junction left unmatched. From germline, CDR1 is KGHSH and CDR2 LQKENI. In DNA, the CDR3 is TGTGCCAGCTCACGCGGGACAGAGGACGAAAAACTGTTTTTT. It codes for CASSRGTEDEKLFF.

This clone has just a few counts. CDR3 bases: TGTGCCAGCAGACCGACGGGACAGGCGAACACTGAAGCTTTCTTT. Translation gives CASRPTGQANTEAFF. The chain joins TRBV6-5 to TRBJ1-1; 8 nucleotides align to TRBD1. The CDR3 runs 15 residues. Germline V gene sequence: CDR1 MNHEY, CDR2 SVGAGI. With V trimmed by 6 bases and J by 1 base, 7 bases remained unmatched.

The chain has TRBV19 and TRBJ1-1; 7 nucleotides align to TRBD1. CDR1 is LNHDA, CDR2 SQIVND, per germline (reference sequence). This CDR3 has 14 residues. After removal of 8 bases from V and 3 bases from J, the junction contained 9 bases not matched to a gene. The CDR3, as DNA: TGTGCCAGTTGCCCGACAGGGATGGACACTGAAGCTTTCTTT. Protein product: CASCPTGMDTEAFF.

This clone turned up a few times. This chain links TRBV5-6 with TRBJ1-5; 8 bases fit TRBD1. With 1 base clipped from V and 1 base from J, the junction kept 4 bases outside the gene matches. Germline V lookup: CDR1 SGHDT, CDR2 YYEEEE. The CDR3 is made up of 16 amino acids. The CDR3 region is CASSLTGGWSNQPQHF. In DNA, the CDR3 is TGTGCCAGCAGCTTGACAGGGGGTTGGAGCAATCAGCCCCAGCATTTT.

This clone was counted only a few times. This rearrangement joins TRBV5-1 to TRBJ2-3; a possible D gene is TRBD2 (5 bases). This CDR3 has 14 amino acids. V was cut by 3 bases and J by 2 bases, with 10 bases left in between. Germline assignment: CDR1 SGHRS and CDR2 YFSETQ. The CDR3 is CASSWERPTDTQYF. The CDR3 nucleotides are TGCGCCAGCAGCTGGGAGAGACCCACAGATACGCAGTATTTT.

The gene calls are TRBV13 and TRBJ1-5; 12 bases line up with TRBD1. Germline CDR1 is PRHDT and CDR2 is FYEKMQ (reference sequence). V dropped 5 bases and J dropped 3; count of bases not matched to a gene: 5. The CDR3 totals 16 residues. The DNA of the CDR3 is TGTGCCAGCAGCGCTGGGACAGGGGGCTCCAATCAGCCCCAGCATTTT. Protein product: CASSAGTGGSNQPQHF. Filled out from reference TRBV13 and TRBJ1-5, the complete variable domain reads AAGVIQSPRHLIKEKRETATLKCYPIPRHDTVYWYQQGPGQDPQFLISFYEKMQSDKGSIPDRFSAQQFSDYHSELNMSSLELGDSALYFCASSAGTGGSNQPQHFGDGTRLSIL.

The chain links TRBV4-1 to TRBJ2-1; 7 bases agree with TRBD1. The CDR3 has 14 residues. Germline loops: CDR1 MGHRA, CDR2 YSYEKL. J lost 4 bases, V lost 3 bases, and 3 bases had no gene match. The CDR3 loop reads CASSQQTGYNEQFF. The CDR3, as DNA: TGCGCCAGCAGCCAGCAGACAGGGTACAATGAGCAGTTCTTC.

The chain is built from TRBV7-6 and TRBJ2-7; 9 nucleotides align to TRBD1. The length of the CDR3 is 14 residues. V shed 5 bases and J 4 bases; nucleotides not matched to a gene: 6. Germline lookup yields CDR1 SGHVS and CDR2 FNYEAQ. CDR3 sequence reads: CASSPGTGLYEQYF. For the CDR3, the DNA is TGTGCCAGCAGCCCCGGGACAGGGTTGTACGAGCAGTACTTC.

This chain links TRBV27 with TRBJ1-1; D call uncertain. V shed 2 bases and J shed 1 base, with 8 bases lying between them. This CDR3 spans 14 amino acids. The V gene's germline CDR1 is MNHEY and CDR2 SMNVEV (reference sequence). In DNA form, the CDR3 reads TGTGCCAGCAGTTTAGTAGGGAGGAACACTGAAGCTTTCTTT. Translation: CASSLVGRNTEAFF.

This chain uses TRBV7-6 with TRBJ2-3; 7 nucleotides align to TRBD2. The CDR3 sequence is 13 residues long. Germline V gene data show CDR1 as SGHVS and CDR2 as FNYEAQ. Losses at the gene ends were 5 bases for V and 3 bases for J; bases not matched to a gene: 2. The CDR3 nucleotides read TGTGCCAGCAGCCCGCGGGGGACAGATACGCAGTATTTT. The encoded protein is CASSPRGTDTQYF.

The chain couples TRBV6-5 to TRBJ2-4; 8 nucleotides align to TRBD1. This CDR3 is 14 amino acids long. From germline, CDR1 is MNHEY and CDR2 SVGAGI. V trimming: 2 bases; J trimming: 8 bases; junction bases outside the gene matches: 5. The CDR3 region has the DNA TGTGCCAGCAGTTACGGACAGGGATGGGACATTCAGTACTTC. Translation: CASSYGQGWDIQYF.

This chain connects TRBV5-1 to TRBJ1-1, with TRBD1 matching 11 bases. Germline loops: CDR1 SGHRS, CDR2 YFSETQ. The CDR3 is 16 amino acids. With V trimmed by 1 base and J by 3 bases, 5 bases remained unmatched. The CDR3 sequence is CASSLWTGGADTEAFF. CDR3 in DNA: TGCGCCAGCAGCTTGTGGACAGGGGGCGCGGACACTGAAGCTTTCTTT. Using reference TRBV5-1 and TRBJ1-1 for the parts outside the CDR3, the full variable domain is KAGVTQTPRYLIKTRGQQVTLSCSPISGHRSVSWYQQTPGQGLQFLFEYFSETQRNKGNFPGRFSGRQFSNSRSEMNVSTLELGDSALYLCASSLWTGGADTEAFFGQGTRLTVV.

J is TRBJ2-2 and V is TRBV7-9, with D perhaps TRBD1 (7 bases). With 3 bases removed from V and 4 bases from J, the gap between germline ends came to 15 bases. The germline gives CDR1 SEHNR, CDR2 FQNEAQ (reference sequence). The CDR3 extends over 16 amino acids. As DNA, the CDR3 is TGTGCCAGCAGCTTTTTGGCAGGGGGGAGCACCGGGGAGCTGTTTTTT. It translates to CASSFLAGGSTGELFF.

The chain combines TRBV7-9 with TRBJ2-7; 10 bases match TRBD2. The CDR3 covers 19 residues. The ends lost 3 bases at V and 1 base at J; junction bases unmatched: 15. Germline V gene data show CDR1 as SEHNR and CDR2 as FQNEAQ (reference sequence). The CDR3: CASSFLASGSPRASYEQYF. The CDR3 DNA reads TGTGCCAGCAGCTTTCTGGCTAGCGGGAGTCCTCGGGCATCCTACGAGCAGTACTTC.

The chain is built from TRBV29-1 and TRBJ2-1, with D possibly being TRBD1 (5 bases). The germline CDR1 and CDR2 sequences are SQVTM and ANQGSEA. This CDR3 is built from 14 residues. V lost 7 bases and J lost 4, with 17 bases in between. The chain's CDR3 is CSAERGVGYNEQFF. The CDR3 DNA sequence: TGCAGCGCAGAAAGGGGCGTGGGGTACAATGAGCAGTTCTTC.

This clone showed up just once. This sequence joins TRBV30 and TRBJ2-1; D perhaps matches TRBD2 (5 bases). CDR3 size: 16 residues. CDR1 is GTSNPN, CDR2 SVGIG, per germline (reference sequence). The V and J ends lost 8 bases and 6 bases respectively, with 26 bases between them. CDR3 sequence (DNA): TGTGCCCGGGGTCCCCCCCCGACCCGGCCTTCCAATGAGCAGTTCTTC. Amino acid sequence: CARGPPPTRPSNEQFF.

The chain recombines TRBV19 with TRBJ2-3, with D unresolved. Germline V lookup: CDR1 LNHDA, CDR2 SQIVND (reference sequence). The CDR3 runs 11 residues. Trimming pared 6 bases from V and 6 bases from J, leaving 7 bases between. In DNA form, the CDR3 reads TGTGCCAGTAGGGCCGGGGATACGCAGTATTTT. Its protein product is CASRAGDTQYF.

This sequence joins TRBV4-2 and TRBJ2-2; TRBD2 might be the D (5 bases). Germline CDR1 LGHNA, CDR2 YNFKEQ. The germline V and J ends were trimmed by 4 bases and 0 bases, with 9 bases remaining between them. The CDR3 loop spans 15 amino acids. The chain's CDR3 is CASSRELANTGELFF. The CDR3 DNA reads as TGTGCCAGCAGCCGGGAGCTCGCGAACACCGGGGAGCTGTTTTTT.